The 31 T cell receptor beta chains below come from one sample, sequenced in a study of blood T cell repertoires in COVID-19. Sequencing was performed with immunoSEQ multiplex PCR; in TCRdb, only in-frame clones are kept and a portion is missing. The table records 25,000 to 35,000 clones, approximately 83% of them present only once. The source material was peripheral blood. All receptors come from a human donor in a cohort sampled during active COVID-19.

The chain carries TRBV3-1 (or the pseudogene TRBV3-2) and TRBJ2-3, with D maybe TRBD2 (6 bases). Germline CDR1 LGHDT, CDR2 YNNKEL (reference sequence). CDR3 size: 15 residues. The V end lost 1 base, the J end lost 1 base, and 9 bases lay between the germline ends. CDR3 amino acids: CASSQGRGGTDTQYF. CDR3 DNA: TGTGCCAGCAGCCAAGGGAGGGGCGGCACAGATACGCAGTATTTT.

This sequence joins TRBV7-2 and TRBJ2-7; 7 bases agree with TRBD2. Trimming took 7 bases from V and 4 from J; bases not matched to a gene: 13. The germline CDR1 and CDR2 sequences are SGHTA and FQGNSA. The CDR3 contains 15 residues. The CDR3 is CASITSLAGGYEQYF. In nucleotides, the CDR3 is TGTGCCAGCATCACAAGCTTGGCCGGGGGGTACGAGCAGTACTTC.

The chain carries TRBV7-9 and TRBJ1-1, with D hard to call. Trimming stripped 0 bases from V and 1 base from J, with 3 bases between. This CDR3 has 13 amino acids. Germline CDR1 is SEHNR and CDR2 is FQNEAQ (reference sequence). CDR3 sequence reads: CASSLAANTEAFF. In DNA form, the CDR3 reads TGTGCCAGCAGCTTAGCAGCGAACACTGAAGCTTTCTTT.

The V gene is TRBV12-3 or TRBV12-4, the J gene TRBJ2-2; D possibly corresponds to TRBD2 (6 bases). This CDR3 has 13 residues. Trimming removed 9 bases from V and 7 bases from J, with 15 bases in between. The chain's CDR3 is CARPAGPVGELFF. DNA for the CDR3: TGTGCCAGACCCGCGGGACCGGTCGGGGAGCTGTTTTTT.

The rearrangement uses TRBV6-5 and TRBJ1-2, with 9 positions matching TRBD1. V lost 6 bases and J lost 0; bases outside the gene matches: 5. CDR3 size: 15 residues. Germline values: CDR1 MNHEY, CDR2 SVGAGI. The CDR3 coding sequence is TGTGCCAGCAGCGCCGGGACAGGGTCTAACTATGGCTACACCTTC. Translated: CASSAGTGSNYGYTF.

V and J are TRBV4-3 and TRBJ2-3, with TRBD2 matching over 8 bases. The CDR3 contains 15 residues. Germline loops: CDR1 LGHNA, CDR2 YSLEER. Trimming cost V 4 bases and J 6 bases; bases outside gene matches: 9. This CDR3 is CASSPQSGGPDTQYF. The CDR3 DNA is TGCGCCAGCAGCCCCCAAAGCGGGGGTCCCGATACGCAGTATTTT.

The rearrangement links TRBV15 to TRBJ2-2; D may be TRBD1 (6 bases). The CDR3 contains 16 residues. Germline values: CDR1 LNHNV, CDR2 YYDKDF (reference sequence). V was shortened by 1 base and J by 3 bases, with 12 bases between the two germline ends. For the CDR3, the DNA is TGTGCCACCAGCAGAGTTCAGGGGCGAGACACCGGGGAGCTGTTTTTT. Translation gives CATSRVQGRDTGELFF.

The DNA of the CDR3 is TGTGCCACCAGTTGGCAGGGGACAGATACGCAGTATTTT. Amino acid sequence: CATSWQGTDTQYF. V is TRBV24-1 and J is TRBJ2-3; D is perhaps TRBD1 (6 bases). Trimming pared 6 bases from V and 3 bases from J, leaving 9 bases between. This CDR3 region has 13 residues. The germline CDR1 and CDR2 sequences are KGHDR and SFDVKD.

This clone was seen a handful of times. This chain joins TRBV10-3 and TRBJ2-1; 9 bases match TRBD1. Germline loops: CDR1 ENHRY, CDR2 SYGVKD. The trim removed 5 bases at V and 8 bases at J, leaving 10 bases unmatched. There are 15 residues in the CDR3. CDR3 sequence (DNA): TGTGCCATCAGTCCCCGGGACAGGGAGGGCGATGAGCAGTTCTTC. This codes for CAISPRDREGDEQFF.

The chain joins TRBV6-2 or TRBV6-3 to TRBJ1-3; possibly TRBD1 for D (5 bases). The CDR3 has 15 residues. Germline loops: CDR1 MNHEY, CDR2 SVGEGT. Trimming left V 4 bases short and J 0 bases short, with 10 bases between. This chain's CDR3 is CASSWRQSSGNTIYF. CDR3 sequence (DNA): TGTGCCAGCAGTTGGAGACAGAGCTCTGGAAACACCATATATTTT.

V gene TRBV6-5 combines with J gene TRBJ2-7; tentative D call: TRBD2 (6 bases). V was trimmed by 2 bases and J by 7 bases, leaving 15 bases between them. The CDR3 runs to 14 residues. Germline CDR1 MNHEY, CDR2 SVGAGI. CDR3 in amino acids: CASSYRRGQGEQYF. The CDR3 DNA follows: TGTGCCAGCAGTTACCGGCGGGGCCAAGGTGAGCAGTACTTC.

The chain is built from TRBV11-2 and TRBJ2-1; TRBD2 might be the D (6 bases). Germline V gives CDR1 SGHAT, CDR2 FQNNGV. This CDR3 region has 17 residues. V was cut by 4 bases and J by 7 bases, with 23 bases left in between. The DNA of the CDR3 is TGTGCCAGCAGCTCGAGAGCTGCGCGGCGGGATCGGAATGAGCAGTTCTTC. Translation gives CASSSRAARRDRNEQFF.

V gene TRBV9 combines with J gene TRBJ2-6; D is uncertain. This CDR3 region has 15 residues. Germline V gene lookup returns CDR1 SGDLS and CDR2 YYNGEE. V dropped 0 bases and J dropped 4 bases, with 8 bases sitting between them. CDR3 bases: TGTGCCAGCAGCGTAGTGTCGTCCGGGGCCAACGTCCTGACTTTC. This translates into CASSVVSSGANVLTF. The entire variable domain, with the rest obtained from reference TRBV9 and TRBJ2-6, is as follows: DSGVTQTPKHLITATGQRVTLRCSPRSGDLSVYWYQQSLDQGLQFLIQYYNGEERAKGNILERFSAQQFPDLHSELNLSSLELGDSALYFCASSVVSSGANVLTFGAGSRLTVL.

The count of this clone is one. This chain connects TRBV18 to TRBJ2-5, with D hard to call. The CDR3 has 12 residues. Germline V gene sequence: CDR1 KGHSH, CDR2 LQKENI. Between the trimmed V and J ends, which lost 3 bases and 5 bases, there was a span of 7 bases. The CDR3 protein is CASSPPSETQYF. DNA of the CDR3: TGTGCCAGCTCACCCCCTTCGGAGACCCAGTACTTC.

The rearrangement links TRBV24-1 to TRBJ2-1; perhaps TRBD2 as D (5 bases). Trimming shortened V by 3 bases and J by 4 bases, and 9 bases separated the two germline ends. There are 14 residues in the CDR3. CDR1 and CDR2 from the germline V gene are KGHDR and SFDVKD. The CDR3 nucleotides read TGTGCCACCAGTGATGTAGCGCCTTACAATGAGCAGTTCTTC. As protein: CATSDVAPYNEQFF.

The chain recombines TRBV28 with TRBJ2-7, with 7 bases identical to TRBD1. Per the germline V gene, CDR1 is MDHEN and CDR2 is SYDVKM. With V trimmed by 3 bases and J by 6 bases, 14 bases remained unmatched. The CDR3 sequence is 16 residues long. In DNA, the CDR3 is TGTGCCAGCAGTTTCTCCGAAGACAGGGTGGGGTTCGAGCAGTACTTC. It translates to CASSFSEDRVGFEQYF.

The chain's CDR3 is CASDSQGRRFTEAFF. Here the CDR3 DNA reads TGTGCCAGCGACTCTCAGGGTCGGCGTTTCACTGAAGCTTTCTTT. This chain uses TRBV6-5 with TRBJ1-1, with a tentative D call TRBD1 (5 bases). This CDR3 is 15 amino acids long. Germline V lookup: CDR1 MNHEY, CDR2 SVGAGI. Trimming shortened V by 8 bases and J by 4 bases, and 20 bases separated the two germline ends.

The chain recombines TRBV24-1 with TRBJ1-5, with unresolved D. Germline-derived CDR1 and CDR2 are KGHDR and SFDVKD. V lost 6 bases, J lost 4 bases, and 6 bases lay in between. The CDR3 has 12 amino acids. CDR3: CATSSENQPQHF. The CDR3 DNA reads TGTGCCACCAGTTCTGAGAATCAGCCCCAGCATTTT.

The genes are TRBV6-5 and TRBJ2-2; 7 bases agree with TRBD2. The CDR3 totals 14 residues. The junction had 5 bases not matched to a gene; V was cut back by 6 bases and J by 4 bases. Per the germline V gene, CDR1 is MNHEY and CDR2 is SVGAGI. CDR3 sequence reads: CASSRSGGTGELFF. The DNA of the CDR3 is TGTGCCAGCAGCCGTTCGGGGGGCACCGGGGAGCTGTTTTTT.

With respect to this clone: The junction departs from germline at one end; a sequencing error may be responsible. V gene TRBV24-1 combines with J gene TRBJ2-2; 13 nucleotides match TRBD2. Germline CDR1 is KGHDR and CDR2 is SFDVKD. The CDR3 is 19 amino acids. In DNA form, the CDR3 reads TGTGCCACCAGTGGTTTGACTAGCGGGGGGTCCTACGGCACCGGGGAGCTGTTTTTT. This translates into CATSGLTSGGSYGTGELFF.

The table lists this clone with a count of one. The chain joins TRBV7-2 to TRBJ1-2, with 9 bases matching TRBD1. The germline gives CDR1 SGHTA, CDR2 FQGNSA. The CDR3 has 15 residues. Losses at the gene ends were 5 bases for V and 3 bases for J; bases not matched to a gene: 7. As DNA, the CDR3 is TGTGCCAGCAGCCTAATGACAGGGGGGGACTATGGCTACACCTTC. Translated: CASSLMTGGDYGYTF.

Written as DNA, the CDR3 is TGTGCCAGCACCACTCAAGGCCTCCAGGGCGATGAGCAGTTCTTC. Translation gives CASTTQGLQGDEQFF. The chain recombines TRBV11-2 with TRBJ2-1, with D possibly being TRBD1 (5 bases). This CDR3 region has 15 residues. Trimming removed 7 bases from V and 8 bases from J, with 21 bases in between. The germline gives CDR1 SGHAT, CDR2 FQNNGV.

The chain couples TRBV5-6 to TRBJ1-1; D is undetermined. Germline CDR1 and CDR2: SGHDT and YYEEEE. This CDR3 contains 14 residues. With 2 bases removed from V and 0 bases from J, the gap between germline ends came to 8 bases. CDR3 sequence: CASSLLALNTEAFF. The CDR3 DNA reads TGTGCCAGCAGCTTACTTGCCTTGAACACTGAAGCTTTCTTT.

The genes are TRBV5-1 and TRBJ2-7; TRBD1 might be the D (5 bases). The CDR3 loop spans 14 amino acids. Trimming left V 5 bases short and J 2 bases short, with 14 bases between. The germline V gene encodes CDR1 SGHRS and CDR2 YFSETQ. The CDR3, as DNA: TGCGCCAGCAGTCATCCAGACAGTCCCTACGAGCAGTACTTC. It encodes CASSHPDSPYEQYF.

The chain joins TRBV4-3 to TRBJ2-5; D possibly corresponds to TRBD2 (6 bases). CDR1 LGHNA and CDR2 YSLEER come from the germline V gene. This CDR3 is 15 amino acids long. V lost 4 bases, J lost 2 bases, and 14 bases lay in between. The CDR3 is CASSRGGPGQETQYF. The CDR3 coding sequence is TGCGCCAGCAGCCGAGGAGGGCCGGGGCAAGAGACCCAGTACTTC.

This chain uses TRBV9 with TRBJ1-3; D unclear. Trimming shortened V by 0 bases and J by 4 bases, and 17 bases separated the two germline ends. Germline CDR1 reads SGDLS; CDR2 reads YYNGEE. The CDR3 is 17 residues long. This CDR3 is CASSVALGPAGGNTIYF. CDR3 DNA sequence: TGTGCCAGCAGCGTAGCTTTAGGGCCAGCGGGGGGAAACACCATATATTTT.

The genes are TRBV5-1 and TRBJ2-6, with 9 bases matching TRBD1. Trimming cost V 4 bases and J 0 bases; bases outside gene matches: 5. CDR1 is SGHRS, CDR2 YFSETQ, per germline. The CDR3 extends over 17 amino acids. This CDR3 is CASSARTGVSGANVLTF. The DNA of the CDR3 is TGCGCCAGCAGCGCACGGACAGGGGTCTCTGGGGCCAACGTCCTGACTTTC. Complete variable domain (other parts from reference TRBV5-1 and TRBJ2-6): KAGVTQTPRYLIKTRGQQVTLSCSPISGHRSVSWYQQTPGQGLQFLFEYFSETQRNKGNFPGRFSGRQFSNSRSEMNVSTLELGDSALYLCASSARTGVSGANVLTFGAGSRLTVL.

CDR3 DNA: TGTGCCAGCAGCTACTACCCATCGGCTACCCCCACCGGGGAGCTGTTTTTT. Protein product: CASSYYPSATPTGELFF. V usage is TRBV5-5 and J usage is TRBJ2-2; no clear D. CDR3 length: 17 residues. V lost 3 bases to trimming and J lost 4 bases, with 19 bases between them. CDR1 and CDR2 (germline): SGHKS, YYEKEE (reference sequence).

The chain links TRBV19 to TRBJ1-1, with 9 bases fitting TRBD1. Germline loops: CDR1 LNHDA, CDR2 SQIVND (reference sequence). J was trimmed by 3 bases and V by 8 bases; bases with no gene match: 10. The CDR3 contains 15 residues. The CDR3 loop is CASRKGQGTDTEAFF. The DNA for the CDR3 is TGTGCCAGTCGGAAGGGACAGGGAACAGACACTGAAGCTTTCTTT. Full variable domain (remainder filled in from reference TRBV19 and TRBJ1-1): DGGITQSPKYLFRKEGQNVTLSCEQNLNHDAMYWYRQDPGQGLRLIYYSQIVNDFQKGDIAEGYSVSREKKESFPLTVTSAQKNPTAFYLCASRKGQGTDTEAFFGQGTRLTVV.

The J gene is TRBJ2-7, the V gene TRBV24-1, with TRBD1 as a possible D gene (5 bases). V shed 2 bases and J shed 3 bases, with 10 bases lying between them. Germline V lookup: CDR1 KGHDR, CDR2 SFDVKD. The CDR3 runs to 14 residues. The CDR3 region has the DNA TGTGCCACCAGTGATTCTGGGGCTGGCTACGAGCAGTACTTC. It yields the protein CATSDSGAGYEQYF.

The V and J genes are TRBV11-2 and TRBJ1-1; tentatively, D is TRBD1 (6 bases). The CDR3 contains 11 residues. Between the trimmed V and J ends, which lost 5 bases and 8 bases, there was a span of 9 bases. Germline V lookup: CDR1 SGHAT, CDR2 FQNNGV. CDR3 sequence (DNA): TGTGCCAGCAGCCTCGGGACAGAAGCTTTCTTT. The encoded protein is CASSLGTEAFF.